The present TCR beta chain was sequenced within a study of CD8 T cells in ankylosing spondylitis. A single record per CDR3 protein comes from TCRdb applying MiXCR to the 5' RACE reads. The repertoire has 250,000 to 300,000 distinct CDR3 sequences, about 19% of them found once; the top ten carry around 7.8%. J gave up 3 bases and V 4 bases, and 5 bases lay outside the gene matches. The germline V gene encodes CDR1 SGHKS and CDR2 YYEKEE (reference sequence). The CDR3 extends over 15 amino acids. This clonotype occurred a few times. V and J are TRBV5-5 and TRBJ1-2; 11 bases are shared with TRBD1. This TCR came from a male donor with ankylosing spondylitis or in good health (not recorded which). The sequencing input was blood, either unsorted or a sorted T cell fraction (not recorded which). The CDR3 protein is CASSKPGQGDYGYTF. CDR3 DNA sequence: TGTGCCAGCAGCAAACCGGGACAGGGGGACTATGGCTACACCTTC.